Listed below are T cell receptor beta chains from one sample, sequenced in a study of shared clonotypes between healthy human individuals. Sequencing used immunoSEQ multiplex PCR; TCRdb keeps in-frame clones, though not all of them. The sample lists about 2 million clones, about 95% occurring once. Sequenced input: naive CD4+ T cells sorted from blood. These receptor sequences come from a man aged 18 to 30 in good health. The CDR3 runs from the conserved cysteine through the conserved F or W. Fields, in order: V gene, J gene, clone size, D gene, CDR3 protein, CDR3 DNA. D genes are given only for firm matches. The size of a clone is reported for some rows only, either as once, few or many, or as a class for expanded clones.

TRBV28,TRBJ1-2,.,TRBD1,CASESGQTHNYGYTF,TGTGCCAGCGAATCGGGACAGACCCATAACTATGGCTACACCTTC
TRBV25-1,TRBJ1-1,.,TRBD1,CASSVDRGMRTEAFF,TGTGCCAGCAGTGTCGACAGGGGAATGCGGACTGAAGCTTTCTTT
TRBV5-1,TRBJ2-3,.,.,CASSLEGTGDTQYF,TGCGCCAGCAGCTTGGAAGGTACCGGGGATACGCAGTATTTT
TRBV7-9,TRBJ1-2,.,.,CASSLPDYGYTF,TGTGCCAGCAGCTTGCCAGATTATGGCTACACCTTC
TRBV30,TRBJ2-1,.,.,CARGRSSYNEQFF,TGTGCCCGTGGGAGGTCCTCCTACAATGAGCAGTTCTTC
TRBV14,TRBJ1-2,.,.,CASSQASTAYGYTF,TGTGCCAGCAGCCAAGCTTCGACGGCCTATGGCTACACCTTC
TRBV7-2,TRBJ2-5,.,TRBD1,CASSLSGTGVETQYF,TGTGCCAGCAGCTTATCCGGGACAGGGGTAGAGACCCAGTACTTC
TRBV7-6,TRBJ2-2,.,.,CASSRHGVGAGELFF,TGTGCCAGCAGCCGCCACGGGGTTGGGGCCGGGGAGCTGTTTTTT
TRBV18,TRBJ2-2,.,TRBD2,CASSPQSLAGTGELFF,TGTGCCAGCTCACCGCAATCACTAGCGGGCACCGGGGAGCTGTTTTTT
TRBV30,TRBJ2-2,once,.,CAWSALRAGTGELFF,TGTGCCTGGAGTGCTCTAAGAGCAGGGACCGGGGAGCTGTTTTTT
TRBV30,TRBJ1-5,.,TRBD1,CAWSVGTGLLPQHF,TGTGCCTGGAGTGTCGGGACAGGGTTGCTGCCCCAGCATTTT
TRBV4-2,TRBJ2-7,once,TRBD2,CASSHSQREGETEQYF,TGTGCCAGCAGCCATTCCCAGCGGGAGGGAGAGACCGAGCAGTACTTC
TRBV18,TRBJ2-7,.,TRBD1,CASSPTGTVGYEQYF,TGTGCCAGCTCACCTACCGGGACAGTGGGCTACGAGCAGTACTTC
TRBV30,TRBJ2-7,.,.,CAWSGVSYEQYF,TGTGCCTGGAGTGGGGTATCCTACGAGCAGTACTTC
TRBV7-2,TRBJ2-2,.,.,CASSLQGLGAGELFF,TGTGCCAGCAGCTTACAGGGTTTGGGCGCCGGGGAGCTGTTTTTT
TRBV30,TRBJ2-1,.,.,CAWSGDNEQFF,TGTGCCTGGAGTGGGGACAATGAGCAGTTCTTC
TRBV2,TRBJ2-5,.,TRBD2,CACLGSGGWGGETQYF,TGTGCCTGCCTGGGTAGCGGGGGTTGGGGCGGAGAGACCCAGTACTTC
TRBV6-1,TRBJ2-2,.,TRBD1,CASILQGTNTGELFF,TGTGCCAGCATTCTACAGGGGACGAACACCGGGGAGCTGTTTTTT
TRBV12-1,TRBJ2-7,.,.,CASSFATGTDYYEQYF,.
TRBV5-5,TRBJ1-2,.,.,CASSAVPRDYGYTF,TGTGCCAGCAGCGCGGTTCCCCGGGACTATGGCTACACCTTC
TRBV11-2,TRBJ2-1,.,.,CASSFARSNNEQFF,TGTGCCAGCAGCTTTGCTAGAAGCAACAATGAGCAGTTCTTC
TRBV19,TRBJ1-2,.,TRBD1,CASSIAGTGVAYGYTF,TGTGCCAGTAGTATAGCCGGGACAGGGGTGGCCTATGGCTACACCTTC
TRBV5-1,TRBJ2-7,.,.,CASGLQGFGTYEQYF,TGCGCCAGCGGACTACAGGGGTTCGGAACGTACGAGCAGTACTTC
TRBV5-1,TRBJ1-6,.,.,CASSFGPATQRGSPLHF,TGCGCCAGCAGCTTTGGGCCGGCCACCCAAAGAGGTTCACCCCTCCACTTT
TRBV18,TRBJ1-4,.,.,CASSPLRGWNEKLFF,TGTGCCAGCTCACCACTAAGGGGATGGAATGAAAAACTGTTTTTT
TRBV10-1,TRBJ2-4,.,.,CAGSDLAKNIQYF,TGCGCCGGGTCAGATTTAGCCAAAAACATTCAGTACTTC
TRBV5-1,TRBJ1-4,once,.,CASRDRQDEKLFF,TGCGCCAGCAGAGACAGACAGGATGAAAAACTGTTTTTT
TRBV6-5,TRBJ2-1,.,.,CASSYSTGVRYNEQFF,TGTGCCAGCAGTTACTCGACGGGAGTAAGGTACAATGAGCAGTTCTTC
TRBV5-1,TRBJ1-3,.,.,CASRIESSSGNTIYF,TGCGCCAGCCGAATCGAGAGCTCCTCTGGAAACACCATATATTTT
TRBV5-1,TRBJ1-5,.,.,CASRKQDYSNQPQHF,TGCGCCAGCAGAAAACAGGATTATAGCAATCAGCCCCAGCATTTT
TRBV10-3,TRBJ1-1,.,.,CAISGFSGLPSTEAFF,TGTGCCATCAGTGGGTTCTCCGGTTTACCGTCCACTGAAGCTTTCTTT
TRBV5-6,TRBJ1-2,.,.,CASSTGVGYTF,TGTGCCAGCAGCACGGGTGTTGGCTACACCTTC
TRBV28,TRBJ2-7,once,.,CASSLWTDHSYEQYF,TGTGCCAGCAGTTTATGGACCGATCACTCCTACGAGCAGTACTTC
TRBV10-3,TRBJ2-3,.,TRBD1,CAITRQGTDTQYF,TGTGCCATCACCAGACAGGGAACAGATACGCAGTATTTT
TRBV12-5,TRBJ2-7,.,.,CASGPPGEQYF,TGTGCTAGTGGTCCGCCGGGTGAGCAGTACTTC
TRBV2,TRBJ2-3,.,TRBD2,CADQGWLAGADSTDTQYF,TGTGCCGACCAGGGTTGGCTAGCGGGGGCCGACAGCACAGATACGCAGTATTTT
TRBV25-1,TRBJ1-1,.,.,CASSEGANTEAFF,TGTGCCAGCAGTGAAGGGGCGAACACTGAAGCTTTCTTT